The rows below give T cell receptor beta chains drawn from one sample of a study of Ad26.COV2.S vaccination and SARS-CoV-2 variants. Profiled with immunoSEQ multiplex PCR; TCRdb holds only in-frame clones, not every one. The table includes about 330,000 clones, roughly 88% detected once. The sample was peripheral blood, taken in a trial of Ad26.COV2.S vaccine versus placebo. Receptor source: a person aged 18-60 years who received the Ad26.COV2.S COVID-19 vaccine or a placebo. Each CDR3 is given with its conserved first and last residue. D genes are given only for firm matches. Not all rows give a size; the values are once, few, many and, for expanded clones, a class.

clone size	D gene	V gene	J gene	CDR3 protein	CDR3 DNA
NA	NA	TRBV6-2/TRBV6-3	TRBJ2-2	CASSITGVGELFF	TGTGCCAGCAGCATAACCGGGGTCGGGGAGCTGTTTTTT
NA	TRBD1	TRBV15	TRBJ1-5	CATSSWVGQGVVVNQPQHF	TGTGCCACCAGCAGTTGGGTCGGGCAGGGGGTTGTTGTCAATCAGCCCCAGCATTTT
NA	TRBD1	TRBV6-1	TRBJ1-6	CASSGDSQTSYNSPLHF	TGTGCCAGCAGTGGGGACAGCCAGACCTCCTATAATTCACCCCTCCACTTT
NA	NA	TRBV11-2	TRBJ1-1	CASSLDTPTEAFF	TGTGCCAGCAGCTTAGATACCCCAACTGAAGCTTTCTTT
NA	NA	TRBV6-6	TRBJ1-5	CASSYGGSQPQHF	TGTGCCAGCAGTTATGGGGGGAGTCAGCCCCAGCATTTT
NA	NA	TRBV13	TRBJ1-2	CASSLTLFGSLGGYTF	TGTGCCAGCAGCCTCACTCTTTTTGGGTCTCTGGGGGGCTACACCTTC
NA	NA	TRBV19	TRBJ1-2	CASSSTPEVHGYTF	TGTGCCAGTAGTTCGACTCCGGAGGTACATGGCTACACCTTC
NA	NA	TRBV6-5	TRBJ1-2	CASSSVNIGGNYGYTF	TGTGCCAGCAGTTCCGTCAATATCGGGGGAAACTATGGCTACACCTTC
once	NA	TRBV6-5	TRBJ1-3	CASRGSGNTIYF	TGTGCCAGCCGGGGCTCTGGAAACACCATATATTTT
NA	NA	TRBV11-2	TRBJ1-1	CASSFGGNTEAFF	TGTGCCAGCAGCTTCGGGGGGAACACTGAAGCTTTCTTT
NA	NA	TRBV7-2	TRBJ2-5	CASSLAGAGETQYF	TGTGCCAGCAGCTTAGCGGGAGCAGGAGAGACCCAGTACTTC
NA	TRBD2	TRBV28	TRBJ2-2	CASSLVGGNGELFF	TGTGCCAGCAGTCTAGTGGGGGGGAACGGGGAGCTGTTTTTT
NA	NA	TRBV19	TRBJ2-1	CASSSRDRRGWNEQFF	TGTGCCAGTAGCTCGAGGGACAGGCGGGGGTGGAATGAGCAGTTCTTC
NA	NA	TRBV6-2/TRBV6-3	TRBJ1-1	CASSTGRNTEAFF	TGTGCCAGCAGTACAGGGAGGAACACTGAAGCTTTCTTT
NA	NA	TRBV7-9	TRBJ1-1	CASSPDEGVTEAFF	TGTGCCAGCAGCCCAGACGAGGGGGTCACTGAAGCTTTCTTT
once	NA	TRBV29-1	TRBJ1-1	CSVPTGANRNTEAFF	TGCAGCGTTCCAACGGGGGCAAACAGGAACACTGAAGCTTTCTTT
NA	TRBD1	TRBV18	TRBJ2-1	CASSPDRGRVNEQFF	TGTGCCAGCTCGCCCGACAGGGGGCGAGTAAATGAGCAGTTCTTC
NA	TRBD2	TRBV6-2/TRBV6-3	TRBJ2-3	CASSYRGLSSFEDTQYF	TGTGCCAGCAGTTACCGGGGACTATCTTCCTTTGAGGATACGCAGTATTTT
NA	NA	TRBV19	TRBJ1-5	CAISTGRADQPQHF	TGTGCCATAAGTACCGGCAGGGCGGACCAGCCCCAGCATTTT
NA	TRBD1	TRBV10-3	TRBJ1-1	CAIRETGPLTTEAFF	TGTGCCATCAGGGAGACAGGGCCCTTGACCACTGAAGCTTTCTTT
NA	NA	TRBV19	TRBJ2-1	CASSLSGRYNEQFF	TGTGCCAGTAGTCTTTCGGGACGCTACAATGAGCAGTTCTTC
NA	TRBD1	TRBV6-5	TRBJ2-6	CASSYGTAGANVLTF	TGTGCCAGCAGTTACGGGACAGCTGGGGCCAACGTCCTGACTTTC
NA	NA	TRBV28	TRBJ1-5	CALGPVMSNQPQHF	TGTGCTTTAGGACCGGTTATGAGCAATCAGCCCCAGCATTTT
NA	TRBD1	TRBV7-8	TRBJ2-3	CASSLSGTGYTDTQYF	TGTGCCAGCAGCTTATCGGGGACAGGTTACACAGATACGCAGTATTTT
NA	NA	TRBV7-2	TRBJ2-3	CASRASFGTDTQYF	TGTGCCAGCCGGGCGTCTTTTGGCACAGATACGCAGTATTTT
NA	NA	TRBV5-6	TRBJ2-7	CASSSIYEQYF	TGTGCCAGCAGCTCTATCTACGAGCAGTACTTC
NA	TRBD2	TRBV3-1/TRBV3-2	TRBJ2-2	CASSQGIRAGGGEGELFF	TGTGCCAGCAGCCAAGGGATTCGAGCGGGAGGCGGAGAAGGGGAGCTGTTTTTT
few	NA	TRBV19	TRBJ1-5	CATSPGRYGSNQPQHF	TGTGCCACCTCCCCAGGGCGGTACGGTAGCAATCAGCCCCAGCATTTT
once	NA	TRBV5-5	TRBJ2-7	CASIPGGGRGEAEQYF	TGTGCCAGCATCCCTGGAGGGGGCAGGGGCGAGGCCGAGCAGTACTTC
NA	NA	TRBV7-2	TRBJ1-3	CASSLWPGNTIYF	TGTGCCAGCAGCTTATGGCCTGGAAACACCATATATTTT
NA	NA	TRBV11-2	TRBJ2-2	CASSLSYGRRVDTGELFF	TGTGCCAGCAGCTTATCTTACGGGAGACGGGTAGACACCGGGGAGCTGTTTTTT
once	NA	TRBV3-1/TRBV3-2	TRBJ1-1	CASSQARGATNAFF	TGTGCCAGCAGCCAAGCGCGCGGGGCGACGAATGCTTTCTTT
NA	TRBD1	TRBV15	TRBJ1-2	CATSRGRDRVYGYTF	TGTGCCACCAGCAGAGGCAGGGACAGGGTCTATGGCTACACCTTC
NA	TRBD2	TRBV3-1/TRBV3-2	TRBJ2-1	CASSQVTSGGAYNEQFF	TGTGCCAGCAGCCAAGTGACTAGCGGGGGAGCGTACAATGAGCAGTTCTTC
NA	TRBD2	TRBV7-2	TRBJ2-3	CASSLKGLAAYRADTQYF	TGTGCCAGCAGCTTAAAGGGCCTAGCGGCCTACCGGGCAGATACGCAGTATTTT
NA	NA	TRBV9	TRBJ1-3	CASSVVGVPGNTIYF	TGTGCCAGCAGCGTAGTGGGGGTTCCTGGAAACACCATATATTTT
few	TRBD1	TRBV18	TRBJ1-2	CASSPEGQGGNYGYTF	TGTGCCAGCTCACCGGAAGGACAGGGCGGTAACTATGGCTACACCTTC
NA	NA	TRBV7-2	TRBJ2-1	CASSLAFYSYNEQFF	TGTGCCAGCAGCTTAGCCTTTTACTCCTACAATGAGCAGTTCTTC
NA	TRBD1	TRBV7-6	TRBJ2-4	CASSLGQGGNIQYF	TGTGCCAGCAGCTTAGGACAGGGGGGAAACATTCAGTACTTC
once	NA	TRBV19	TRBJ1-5	CASSIPWDQPQHF	TGTGCCAGTAGTATCCCGTGGGATCAGCCCCAGCATTTT
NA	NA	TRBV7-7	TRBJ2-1	CASSLQTGGEQFF	TGTGCCAGCAGCCTACAGACGGGCGGTGAGCAGTTCTTC
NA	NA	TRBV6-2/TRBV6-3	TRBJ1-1	CASSYGGTEAFF	TGTGCCAGCAGTTACGGGGGCACTGAAGCTTTCTTT
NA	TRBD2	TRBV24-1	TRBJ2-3	CATSEARTSGDTDTQYF	TGTGCCACCAGTGAAGCACGGACTAGCGGAGACACAGATACGCAGTATTTT